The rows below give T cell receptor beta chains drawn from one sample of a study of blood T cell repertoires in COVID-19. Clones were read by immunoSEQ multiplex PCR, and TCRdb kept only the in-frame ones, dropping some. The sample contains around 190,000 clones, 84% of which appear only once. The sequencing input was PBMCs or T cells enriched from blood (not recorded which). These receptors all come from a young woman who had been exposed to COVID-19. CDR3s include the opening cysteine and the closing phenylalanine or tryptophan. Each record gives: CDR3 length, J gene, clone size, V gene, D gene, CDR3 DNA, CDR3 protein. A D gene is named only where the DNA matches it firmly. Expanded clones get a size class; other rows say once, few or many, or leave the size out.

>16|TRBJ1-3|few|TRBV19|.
TGTGCCAGTAGTCGGGAAGGGTTCCTCTCTGGAAACACCATATATTTT
CASSREGFLSGNTIYF
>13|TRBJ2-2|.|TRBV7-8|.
TGTGCCAGCAGCTTAGCGAGGGCCGGGGAGCTGTTTTTT
CASSLARAGELFF
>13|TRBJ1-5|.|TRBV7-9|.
TGTGCCAGCAGCTTTGGACAGAATCAGCCCCAGCATTTT
CASSFGQNQPQHF
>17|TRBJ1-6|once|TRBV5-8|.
TGTGCCAGCAGCTACTACAGGAACCCTTCCCTGGGTTCACCCCTCCACTTT
CASSYYRNPSLGSPLHF
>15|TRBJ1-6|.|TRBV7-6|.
TGTGCCAGCAGCCCTGGGGCGGGGATCAATTCACCCCTCCACTTT
CASSPGAGINSPLHF
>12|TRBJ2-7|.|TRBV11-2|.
TGTGCCAGCGTCCCCCTAGTCTACGAGCAGTACTTC
CASVPLVYEQYF
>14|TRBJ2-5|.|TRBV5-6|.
TGTGCCAGCAGCTTGGCGGTCAGGGAAGAGACCCAGTACTTC
CASSLAVREETQYF
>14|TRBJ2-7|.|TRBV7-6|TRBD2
TGTGCCAGCAGCCGAAGGACTAGCTCGTTCGAGCAGTACTTC
CASSRRTSSFEQYF
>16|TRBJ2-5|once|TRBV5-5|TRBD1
TGTGCCAGCAGCCTCGAACCACGACAGGGCCAAGAGACCCAGTACTTC
CASSLEPRQGQETQYF
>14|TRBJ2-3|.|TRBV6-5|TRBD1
TGTGCCAGCAGGGACAGGGTGGAAGCAGATACGCAGTATTTT
CASRDRVEADTQYF
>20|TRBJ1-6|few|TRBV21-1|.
TGTGCCAGCAGCCCTGGGAAGGGGCCCCCGACGAGCTCCTATAATTCACCCCTCCACTTT
CASSPGKGPPTSSYNSPLHF
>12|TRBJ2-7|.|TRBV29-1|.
TGCAGCGTTAGTACTACCACCTACGAGCAGTACTTC
CSVSTTTYEQYF
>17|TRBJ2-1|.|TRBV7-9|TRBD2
TGTGCCAGCAGCTTACGTCCTAGCGGGGACCACTACAATGAGCAGTTCTTC
CASSLRPSGDHYNEQFF
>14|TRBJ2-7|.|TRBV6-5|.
TGTGCCAGGTACCCGTTCCTAAGCTCCTACGAGCAGTACTTC
CARYPFLSSYEQYF
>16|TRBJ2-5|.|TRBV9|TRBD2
TGTGCCAGCAGTCTTGGGACTAGCGGGGGGCGGGAGACCCAGTACTTC
CASSLGTSGGRETQYF
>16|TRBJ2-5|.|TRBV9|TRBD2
TGTGCCAGCAGCCCTCAGAGCGGGGGGTATCAAGAGACCCAGTACTTC
CASSPQSGGYQETQYF
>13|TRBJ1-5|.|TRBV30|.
TGTGCCTGGGGTCGGGGAGGTGGTCAGCCCCAGCATTTT
CAWGRGGGQPQHF
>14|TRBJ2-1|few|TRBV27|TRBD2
TGTGCCAGCAGCCTAGCGGGGGGGTACAATGAGCAGTTCTTC
CASSLAGGYNEQFF
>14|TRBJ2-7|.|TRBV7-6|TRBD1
TGTGCCAGCAGCTTAAGACAGGGAGAAGACGAGCAGTACTTC
CASSLRQGEDEQYF
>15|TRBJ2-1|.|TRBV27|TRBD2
TGTGCCAGCACTCTGGCTCTAGCGGGGGGGTCTGAGCAGTTCTTC
CASTLALAGGSEQFF
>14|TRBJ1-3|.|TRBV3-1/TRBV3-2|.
TGTGCCAGCCGGGGTGGAGGCTCTGGAAACACCATATATTTT
CASRGGGSGNTIYF
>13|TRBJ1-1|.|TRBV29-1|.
TGCAGCGCACCGGGACTGTCCAACACTGAAGCTTTCTTT
CSAPGLSNTEAFF
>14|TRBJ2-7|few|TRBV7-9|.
TGTGCCAGCAGCTTAGCCTCAGGGTTCTACGAGCAGTACTTC
CASSLASGFYEQYF
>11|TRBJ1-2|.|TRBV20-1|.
TGCAGTGCTACAGGGAACTATGGCTACACCTTC
CSATGNYGYTF
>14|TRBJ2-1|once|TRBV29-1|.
TGCAGCGTCAAAGGGGGGGCTTCCTACAATGAGCAGTTCTTC
CSVKGGASYNEQFF
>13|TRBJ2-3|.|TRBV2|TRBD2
TGTGCCAGCATCTTGGGGAGGGAAGATACGCAGTATTTT
CASILGREDTQYF
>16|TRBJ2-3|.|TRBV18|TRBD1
TGTGCCAGCTCACCACCACAACAGGGGGCTGGTGATACGCAGTATTTT
CASSPPQQGAGDTQYF
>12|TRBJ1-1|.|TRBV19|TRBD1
TGTGCCAGCACCAGGGGGATTCGTGGCGCTTTCTTT
CASTRGIRGAFF
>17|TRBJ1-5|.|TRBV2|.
TGTGCCAGCAGTCAAACCCTTACAGGGATACGGGACCAGCCCCAGCATTTT
CASSQTLTGIRDQPQHF
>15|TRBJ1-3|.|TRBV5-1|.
TGCGCCAGCAGCTTTCGGGGTGAAACTGGAAACACCATATATTTT
CASSFRGETGNTIYF
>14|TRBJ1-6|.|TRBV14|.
TGTGCCAGCAGCCCGGGACAATATAATTCACCCCTCCACTTT
CASSPGQYNSPLHF
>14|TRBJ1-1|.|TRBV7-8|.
TGTGCCAGCAGCACGGACAGCAGATACACTGAAGCTTTCTTT
CASSTDSRYTEAFF
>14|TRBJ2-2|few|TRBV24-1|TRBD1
TGTGCCACCAGTGACAGGGGGCAGGGCGGGGAGCTGTTTTTT
CATSDRGQGGELFF
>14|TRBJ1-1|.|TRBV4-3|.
TGCGCCAGCAGCCAAGATATTTGGAGGGTTTGGACTTTCTTT
CASSQDIWRVWTFF
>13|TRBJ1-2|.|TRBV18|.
TGTGCCAGCTCACCACCCGAGAACTATGGCTACACCTTC
CASSPPENYGYTF
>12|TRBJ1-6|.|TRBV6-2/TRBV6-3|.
TGTGCCAGCAGTTACCAGCGGAACCCCCTCCACTTT
CASSYQRNPLHF
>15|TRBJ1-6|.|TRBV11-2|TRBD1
TGTGCCAGCAGCGCGCGAGGGACAGGGGGTTCACCCCTCCACTTT
CASSARGTGGSPLHF
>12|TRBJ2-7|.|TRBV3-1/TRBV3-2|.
TGTGCCAGCAGCCAACAGACCTACGAGCAGTACTTC
CASSQQTYEQYF
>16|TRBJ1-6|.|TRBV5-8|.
TGTGCCAGCAGCCCTATCCGGACAGAACAAAATTCACCCCTCCACTTT
CASSPIRTEQNSPLHF
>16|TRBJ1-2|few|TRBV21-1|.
TGTGCCAGCGGCCTCAATTCTGGACAGATTAACTATGGCTACACCTTC
CASGLNSGQINYGYTF
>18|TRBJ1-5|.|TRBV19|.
TGTGCCAGTAGTCCGATACCCTGGACGGACCGCGGGGATCAGCCCCAGCATTTT
CASSPIPWTDRGDQPQHF
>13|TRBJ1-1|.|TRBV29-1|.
TGCAGCGTTTTGACGCCGGGACACTATGAAGCTTTCTTT
CSVLTPGHYEAFF
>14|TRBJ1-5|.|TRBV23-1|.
TGCGCCAGCAGTCAGACACCTAGCAATCAGCCCCAGCATTTT
CASSQTPSNQPQHF
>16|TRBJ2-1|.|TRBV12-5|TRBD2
TGTGCTAGTGGTTTGGTGACTAGCGGGGTAAACAATGAGCAGTTCTTC
CASGLVTSGVNNEQFF
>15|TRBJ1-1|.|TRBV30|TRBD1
TGTGCCTGGAGTCATCTTGCACAGGGGCGGACTGAAGCTTTCTTT
CAWSHLAQGRTEAFF
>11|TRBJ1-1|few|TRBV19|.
TGTGCCAGTAATCTTGCGGGTGAAGCTTTCTTT
CASNLAGEAFF
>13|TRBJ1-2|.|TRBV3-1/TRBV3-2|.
TGTGCCAGCAGCCAAGAGAAGAGTTATGGCTACACCTTC
CASSQEKSYGYTF
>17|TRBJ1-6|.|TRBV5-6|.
TGTGCCAGCAGCCAAACTTTGGGGCTAAAGGATAATTCACCCCTCCACTTT
CASSQTLGLKDNSPLHF